The table lists the clone carrying this T cell receptor (beta chain) with a few counts. V dropped 4 bases and J dropped 0; count of bases not matched to a gene: 8. Germline assignment: CDR1 SQVTM and CDR2 ANQGSEA. This CDR3 has 16 residues. The data were obtained in a study of shared clonotypes between healthy human individuals. Turning to the study itself: Researchers assigned three CD4 naive, three CD4 memory, two CD8 naive and one CD8 memory plate to each donor.

Libraries were prepared by immunoSEQ multiplex PCR; TCRdb keeps only in-frame clonotypes and omits some of them. Here the sample spans about 960,000 clones, 76% being singletons. V gene TRBV29-1 combines with J gene TRBJ1-2, with TRBD1 matching over 10 bases. This TCR was sampled from a man younger than 30 in good health. The sequenced sample was memory CD4+ T cells sorted from blood. Described subset: CD45RA-negative fraction. This CDR3 is CSVVETGGPANYGYTF. The CDR3 DNA is TGCAGCGTTGTAGAGACAGGGGGCCCCGCTAACTATGGCTACACCTTC. The whole variable domain, filled in from reference TRBV29-1 and TRBJ1-2, reads SAVISQKPSRDICQRGTSLTIQCQVDSQVTMMFWYRQQPGQSLTLIATANQGSEATYESGFVIDKFPISRPNLTFSTLTVSNMSPEDSSIYLCSVVETGGPANYGYTFGSGTRLTVV.